This TCR beta chain was sequenced during a study of chemoradiotherapy in HPV16-positive cancers. Germline-derived CDR1 and CDR2 are MNHNS and SASEGT. CDR3 length: 17 residues. Unmatched junction bases numbered 11, after V lost 4 bases and J lost 4 bases. The table came from immunoSEQ multiplex PCR; TCRdb's copy has only in-frame clones and leaves some out. This sample has about 20,000 clones, with around 75% found just once. The sequence was obtained from a human donor with HPV-associated anogenital cancer. The sample was gathered from a patient who underwent chemoradiotherapy. This chain connects TRBV6-1 to TRBJ2-1, with 9 bases fitting TRBD2. This CDR3 reads CASSALAGALSYNEQFF. CDR3 nucleotides: TGTGCCAGCAGTGCTTTAGCGGGGGCCCTATCATACAATGAGCAGTTCTTC.